Listed here are 20 T cell receptor beta chains from one sample, sequenced in a study of cytomegalovirus exposure and HLA in healthy donors. In the PCR, 60 Vbeta and 13 Jbeta primers were used. Sequencing was performed with immunoSEQ multiplex PCR; in TCRdb, only in-frame clones are kept and a portion is missing. Here the sample spans around 120,000 clones, around 75% being singletons. What was sequenced was PBMCs. Receptors originate from a woman under 30 in good health and CMV-seronegative.

The rearrangement uses TRBV5-4 and TRBJ1-2; D not certain. CDR1 SGHNT and CDR2 YYREEE come from the germline V gene (reference sequence). V lost 1 base to trimming and J lost 5 bases, with 12 bases between them. The CDR3 is 14 residues long. In DNA, the CDR3 is TGTGCCAGCAGCTTGACGGGAACACAATATGGCTACACCTTC. It encodes CASSLTGTQYGYTF.

The CDR3 DNA follows: TGCGCCAGCAGCTTGTATCCGGGTGACTATGGCTACACCTTC. It is translated as CASSLYPGDYGYTF. The rearrangement uses TRBV5-1 and TRBJ1-2; D unresolved. Between the trimmed V and J ends, which lost 1 base and 3 bases, there was a span of 10 bases. Germline V gene sequence: CDR1 SGHRS, CDR2 YFSETQ. The CDR3 length is 14 residues.

The chain is built from TRBV9 and TRBJ1-6; D unresolved. V lost 0 bases, J lost 8 bases, and 9 bases lay in between. The germline gives CDR1 SGDLS, CDR2 YYNGEE. The CDR3 loop spans 14 amino acids. The DNA for the CDR3 is TGTGCCAGCAGCGTAGCGGGATTGGATTCACCCCTCCACTTT. Translated, it gives CASSVAGLDSPLHF.

The chain has TRBV19 and TRBJ1-1; D perhaps matches TRBD1 (6 bases). The V gene's germline CDR1 is LNHDA and CDR2 SQIVND (reference sequence). This CDR3 spans 13 amino acids. Trimming removed 5 bases at V and 0 bases at J, with 7 bases between. The CDR3 DNA sequence: TGTGCCAGTAGTCGGACAGTGAACACTGAAGCTTTCTTT. It translates to CASSRTVNTEAFF.

The gene calls are TRBV2 and TRBJ2-7, with a possible D match to TRBD2 (5 bases). The CDR3 is made up of 11 amino acids. Germline CDR1 is SNHLY and CDR2 is FYNNEI. Trimming stripped 1 base from V and 7 bases from J, with 5 bases between. CDR3 coding DNA: TGTGCCAGCAGTGAAGGAGGGGAGCAGTACTTC. Translated, it gives CASSEGGEQYF.

The V gene is TRBV7-2, the J gene TRBJ2-3; TRBD1 matches at 8 bases. This CDR3 is built from 16 residues. The V gene's germline CDR1 is SGHTA and CDR2 FQGNSA. J lost 7 bases, V lost 7 bases, and 16 bases had no gene match. In DNA, the CDR3 is TGTGCCAGCACCCAACAGGGGGACAGGAACAGAAATACGCAGTATTTT. Protein sequence: CASTQQGDRNRNTQYF. The entire variable domain, with the rest obtained from reference TRBV7-2 and TRBJ2-3, is as follows: GAGVSQSPSNKVTEKGKDVELRCDPISGHTALYWYRQSLGQGLEFLIYFQGNSAPDKSGLPSDRFSAERTGGSVSTLTIQRTQQEDSAVYLCASTQQGDRNRNTQYFGPGTRLTVL.

This chain joins TRBV7-8 and TRBJ1-2; D unresolved. Germline V CDR1 and CDR2: SGHVS, FQNEAQ. Between the trimmed V and J ends, which lost 5 bases and 7 bases, there was a span of 14 bases. The length of the CDR3 is 13 residues. The DNA for the CDR3 is TGTGCCAGCAGCCCTGGCCCCACCTCTGGCTACACCTTC. Translating gives CASSPGPTSGYTF.

The rearrangement joins TRBV2 to TRBJ1-2; TRBD1 aligns across 7 bases. The germline V gene encodes CDR1 SNHLY and CDR2 FYNNEI. This CDR3 has 18 residues. The V gene end was trimmed by 0 bases and the J gene end by 1 base; junction bases not matched to a gene: 11. This CDR3 reads CASSEAGGTVGGNYGYTF. The CDR3 DNA sequence: TGTGCCAGCAGTGAAGCAGGAGGGACAGTTGGCGGTAACTATGGCTACACCTTC.

The V call is TRBV27, the J call TRBJ2-3; possibly TRBD1 for D (5 bases). This CDR3 has 15 amino acids. CDR1 MNHEY and CDR2 SMNVEV come from the germline V gene (reference sequence). V gave up 2 bases and J gave up 2 bases, with 11 bases separating them. CDR3 in amino acids: CASSLAGPVTDTQYF. CDR3 DNA: TGTGCCAGCAGTTTAGCAGGGCCGGTCACAGATACGCAGTATTTT.

The rearrangement uses TRBV7-2 and TRBJ2-5; D perhaps matches TRBD1 (6 bases). The CDR3 runs to 13 residues. CDR1 and CDR2 (germline): SGHTA, FQGNSA. V was clipped by 4 bases and J by 3 bases, with 9 bases between them. CDR3: CASSSWTEETQYF. Here the CDR3 DNA reads TGTGCCAGCAGCTCATGGACAGAAGAGACCCAGTACTTC.

V usage is TRBV10-3 and J usage is TRBJ1-1; possible D gene TRBD1, 6 bases. Trimming pared 6 bases from V and 2 bases from J, leaving 16 bases between. CDR1 ENHRY and CDR2 SYGVKD come from the germline V gene. This CDR3 is built from 15 residues. The chain's CDR3 is CAIRRSGTSNTEAFF. Here the CDR3 DNA reads TGTGCCATCAGGCGGTCCGGGACATCTAACACTGAAGCTTTCTTT.

J is TRBJ2-7 and V is TRBV19; D possibly corresponds to TRBD2 (6 bases). Germline CDR1 and CDR2: LNHDA and SQIVND (reference sequence). CDR3 size: 15 residues. V lost 3 bases to trimming and J lost 4 bases, with 16 bases between them. The CDR3 reads CASSIQAGRGYEQYF. CDR3 nucleotide sequence: TGTGCCAGTAGTATTCAAGCGGGTCGAGGGTACGAGCAGTACTTC.

In nucleotides, the CDR3 is TGTGCCAGCAGCTTAGGGGACAGGGAACCTGAAAAACTGTTTTTT. It specifies CASSLGDREPEKLFF. The chain couples TRBV7-9 to TRBJ1-4; 9 bases align to TRBD1. CDR1 is SEHNR and CDR2 is FQNEAQ in the germline V gene (reference sequence). J was trimmed by 7 bases and V by 1 base; bases with no gene match: 4. CDR3 length: 15 residues.

The CDR3 DNA reads as TGTGCCAGCAGCGTCGACAGGAATTGGTACTATGGCTACACCTTC. This translates into CASSVDRNWYYGYTF. The chain combines TRBV7-2 with TRBJ1-2, with D tentatively TRBD1 (6 bases). The V gene lost 5 bases and the J gene lost 3 bases, with 16 bases spanning the gap. Germline V gives CDR1 SGHTA, CDR2 FQGNSA. The CDR3 length is 15 residues.

This sequence joins TRBV15 and TRBJ1-5; possible D gene TRBD1, 5 bases. Germline CDR1 reads LNHNV; CDR2 reads YYDKDF (reference sequence). The V and J ends lost 0 bases and 5 bases respectively, with 20 bases between them. CDR3 length equals 18 residues. The chain's CDR3 is CATSREFGRGLGDQPQHF. The CDR3 nucleotides read TGTGCCACCAGCAGAGAGTTCGGGAGGGGTTTAGGTGATCAGCCCCAGCATTTT.

J is TRBJ1-6 and V is TRBV4-1; TRBD1 is a possible D gene (6 bases). Per germline, CDR1 MGHRA and CDR2 YSYEKL. The CDR3 runs 16 residues. V was pared by 4 bases and J by 7 bases, with 17 bases between. The CDR3 here is CASSPTARQGNSPLHF. The CDR3 nucleotides are TGCGCCAGCAGCCCCACGGCAAGGCAGGGGAATTCACCCCTCCACTTT.

V gene TRBV5-1 combines with J gene TRBJ1-3, with D maybe TRBD1 (6 bases). This CDR3 is 15 amino acids long. CDR1 and CDR2 (germline): SGHRS, YFSETQ. Trimming stripped 4 bases from V and 1 base from J, with 12 bases between. As DNA, the CDR3 is TGCGCCAGCAGCCTGACAGGTGGATCTGGAAACACCATATATTTT. Amino acid sequence: CASSLTGGSGNTIYF.

The rearrangement joins TRBV6-5 to TRBJ2-2, with D possibly matching TRBD1 (6 bases). The ends were cut back, 10 bases at V and 3 bases at J, with 18 bases in the middle. Germline CDR1 is MNHEY and CDR2 is SVGAGI. The CDR3 consists of 15 residues. The CDR3 here is CATRPPGQYTGELFF. The CDR3 DNA sequence: TGTGCCACCCGGCCGCCGGGACAATACACCGGGGAGCTGTTTTTT.

This clone was seen a few times. The chain links TRBV6-5 to TRBJ1-2, with D possibly matching TRBD1 (6 bases). Germline V CDR1 and CDR2: MNHEY, SVGAGI. Trimming cost V 9 bases and J 1 base, with 9 bases left between them. The CDR3 has 12 amino acids. CDR3 loop: CASQGYNYGYTF. DNA of the CDR3: TGTGCCAGTCAGGGGTATAACTATGGCTACACCTTC.

This clone has more than one count but fewer than ten. The J gene is TRBJ2-5, the V gene TRBV5-8; TRBD1 agrees at 10 bases. The CDR3 has 13 amino acids. The germline gives CDR1 SGHTS, CDR2 YDEGEE. V shed 5 bases and J 4 bases; nucleotides not matched to a gene: 2. CDR3 sequence: CASRGTGVETQYF. The CDR3 DNA reads TGTGCCAGCAGGGGGACAGGGGTAGAGACCCAGTACTTC.